These T cell receptor beta chains were read from a single sample in a study of blood T cell repertoires in COVID-19. Data came from immunoSEQ multiplex PCR; TCRdb stores just in-frame clones and leaves some out. The sample includes 200,000 to 250,000 clones, roughly 85% of them seen just once. The sample taken for sequencing was PBMCs or T cells enriched from blood (not recorded which). The receptors originated from a man aged 25-45 years who had recovered from COVID-19. Both conserved end residues are part of each CDR3. A D gene is named only where the DNA matches it firmly. Expanded clones are given a class, and other clones once, few, many or no size at all.

D: NA; size: once; V: TRBV7-2; J: TRBJ2-5; DNA: TGTGCCAGCAGCCCGGACCAAGAGACCCAGTACTTC; CDR3: CASSPDQETQYF
D: NA; size: NA; V: TRBV7-2; J: TRBJ1-5; DNA: TGTGCCAGCAGCTCCAGGGCCTGGGGGGGGGATAGCAATCAGCCCCAGCATTTT; CDR3: CASSSRAWGGDSNQPQHF
D: TRBD1; size: NA; V: TRBV27; J: TRBJ1-2; DNA: TGTGCCAGCAGTTTACTAACAGGGGGCGTTGGCTACACCTTC; CDR3: CASSLLTGGVGYTF
D: TRBD2; size: NA; V: TRBV7-8; J: TRBJ2-7; DNA: TGTGCCAGCAGCTTTCTGCTAGCGGGACCGGGGGAGCAGTACTTC; CDR3: CASSFLLAGPGEQYF
D: NA; size: NA; V: TRBV6-5; J: TRBJ2-7; DNA: TGTGCCAGCAGTTATGGGCCTATTCCTTCTTACGAGCAGTACTTC; CDR3: CASSYGPIPSYEQYF
D: TRBD1; size: NA; V: TRBV10-3; J: TRBJ2-2; DNA: TGTGCCATCAGCGGGACAGTTAACACCGGGGAGCTGTTTTTT; CDR3: CAISGTVNTGELFF
D: NA; size: NA; V: TRBV3-1/TRBV3-2; J: TRBJ2-7; DNA: TGTGCCAGCAGCCAAAGCCCCCACTACGAGCAGTACTTC; CDR3: CASSQSPHYEQYF
D: TRBD1; size: NA; V: TRBV30; J: TRBJ1-1; DNA: TGTGCCTGGAGCAGGGGACAGGGGAACACTGAAGCTTTCTTT; CDR3: CAWSRGQGNTEAFF
D: NA; size: NA; V: TRBV6-5; J: TRBJ2-2; DNA: TGTGCCAGGCTAGGGTTTGCGGGCGGGGAGCTGTTTTTT; CDR3: CARLGFAGGELFF
D: NA; size: once; V: TRBV28; J: TRBJ1-1; DNA: TGTGCCAGCAGTCCGGGGGGCGGGCTCGTGAACACTGAAGCTTTCTTT; CDR3: CASSPGGGLVNTEAFF
D: NA; size: NA; V: TRBV30; J: TRBJ1-6; DNA: TGTGCCTGCCTGAAATGGACAGTCAATTCACCCCTCCACTTT; CDR3: CACLKWTVNSPLHF
D: NA; size: NA; V: TRBV4-2; J: TRBJ2-6; DNA: TGTGCCAGCAGCCAAGATTCGGACTCCGGGGCCAACGTCCTGACTTTC; CDR3: CASSQDSDSGANVLTF
D: NA; size: few; V: TRBV9; J: TRBJ1-3; DNA: TGTGCCAGCAGCGTAGCCCCCCACAACTCTGGAAACACCATATATTTT; CDR3: CASSVAPHNSGNTIYF
D: NA; size: NA; V: TRBV12-3/TRBV12-4; J: TRBJ1-2; DNA: TGTGCCAGCAGGGGGGGACCGACCTATGGCTACACCTTC; CDR3: CASRGGPTYGYTF
D: TRBD1; size: NA; V: TRBV5-6; J: TRBJ1-1; DNA: TGTGCCAGCAGGATTACAGGGGGCATTGGGATAGGTTTCTTT; CDR3: CASRITGGIGIGFF
D: TRBD2; size: NA; V: TRBV19; J: TRBJ2-1; DNA: TGTGCCAGTAGTATAGTGGGACTAGCGGGAGGAGGTGAGCAGTTCTTC; CDR3: CASSIVGLAGGGEQFF
D: TRBD1; size: NA; V: TRBV10-3; J: TRBJ2-2; DNA: TGTGCCATCAGCGGGACAGGGGGGACCGGGGAGCTGTTTTTT; CDR3: CAISGTGGTGELFF
D: NA; size: NA; V: TRBV11-3; J: TRBJ1-6; DNA: TGTGCCAGTTCAGAAGAAAATAATTCACCCCTCCACTTT; CDR3: CASSEENNSPLHF
D: TRBD1; size: NA; V: TRBV18; J: TRBJ2-6; DNA: TGTGCCAGCTCACTCCGGGACAGCTACTCTGGGGCCAACGTCCTGACTTTC; CDR3: CASSLRDSYSGANVLTF
D: NA; size: NA; V: TRBV6-5; J: TRBJ1-2; DNA: TGTGCCAGCAGTCGGACAGCGGGAAATGGCTACACCTTC; CDR3: CASSRTAGNGYTF
D: TRBD1; size: NA; V: TRBV7-9; J: TRBJ1-2; DNA: TGTGCCAGCAGCTGGACTACCGGGACAGCAAACTATGGCTACACCTTC; CDR3: CASSWTTGTANYGYTF
D: NA; size: NA; V: TRBV20-1; J: TRBJ1-4; DNA: TGCAGTGCCCCCCAGCGGTATGGCTGGCTTTTT; CDR3: CSAPQRYGWLF
D: TRBD1; size: NA; V: TRBV6-2/TRBV6-3; J: TRBJ1-6; DNA: TGTGCCAGCAGTACCTCGACAGGGAGAGGGTCTTCACCCCTCCACTTT; CDR3: CASSTSTGRGSSPLHF
D: NA; size: NA; V: TRBV30; J: TRBJ1-4; DNA: TGTGCCTGGAGTACCAGGAGGAATGAAAAACTGTTTTTT; CDR3: CAWSTRRNEKLFF
D: TRBD1; size: NA; V: TRBV11-2; J: TRBJ2-1; DNA: TGTGCCAGCAGATCCGACAGGGGGCCTAAATTGGCTAGCGGGAATGAGCAGTTCTTC; CDR3: CASRSDRGPKLASGNEQFF
D: NA; size: NA; V: TRBV18; J: TRBJ1-1; DNA: TGTGCCAGCTCAATCCGGAACACTGAAGCTTTCTTT; CDR3: CASSIRNTEAFF
D: NA; size: NA; V: TRBV30; J: TRBJ2-5; DNA: TGTGCCTGGAGTGGGAGGGAGACCCAGTACTTC; CDR3: CAWSGRETQYF
D: NA; size: NA; V: TRBV4-1; J: TRBJ1-5; DNA: TGCGCCAGCAGCCAAGTGGAGGGGTCGCGCAATCAGCCCCAGCATTTT; CDR3: CASSQVEGSRNQPQHF
D: TRBD2; size: once; V: TRBV19; J: TRBJ2-1; DNA: TGTGCCAGTAGTACCTCTAGCGGGGGGGTCGATGAGCAGTTCTTC; CDR3: CASSTSSGGVDEQFF
D: NA; size: NA; V: TRBV4-3; J: TRBJ1-2; DNA: TGCGCCAGCAGCCAATTTAGGGGGAATGGAGGCTACACCTTC; CDR3: CASSQFRGNGGYTF
D: TRBD1; size: NA; V: TRBV7-6; J: TRBJ1-6; DNA: TGTGCCAGCACCCCAAACGTGGGACAGGGGGGTTCACCCCTCCACTTT; CDR3: CASTPNVGQGGSPLHF
D: TRBD1; size: NA; V: TRBV12-5; J: TRBJ2-1; DNA: TGTGCTAGTGGCCCCCTCGGGACAGGGAGGAATGAGCAGTTCTTC; CDR3: CASGPLGTGRNEQFF
D: NA; size: NA; V: TRBV19; J: TRBJ1-5; DNA: TGTGCCAGTAGTGACACACCCAATCAGCCCCAGCATTTT; CDR3: CASSDTPNQPQHF
D: NA; size: once; V: TRBV11-2; J: TRBJ2-7; DNA: TGTGCCAGCAGCTCCGACAGGAAAGTCTCCTACGAGCAGTACTTC; CDR3: CASSSDRKVSYEQYF
D: TRBD1; size: NA; V: TRBV4-1; J: TRBJ1-1; DNA: TGCGCCAGCAGCTTTAACAGGGGAGGAAGTACTGAAGCTTTCTTT; CDR3: CASSFNRGGSTEAFF
D: NA; size: once; V: TRBV6-1; J: TRBJ2-7; DNA: TGTGCCAGCAGTGATGCGTACGAGCAGTACTTC; CDR3: CASSDAYEQYF
D: TRBD2; size: NA; V: TRBV30; J: TRBJ2-7; DNA: TGTGCCGGTAGCGGGAGGATAAACGAGCAGTACTTC; CDR3: CAGSGRINEQYF
D: TRBD1; size: NA; V: TRBV5-8; J: TRBJ1-5; DNA: TGTGCCAGCAGCCAAACCGGGACAGGGGGCACTCAGCCCCAGCATTTT; CDR3: CASSQTGTGGTQPQHF
D: TRBD1; size: NA; V: TRBV6-5; J: TRBJ1-2; DNA: TGTGCCAGCAGCCTCTCCTGGACAGGGGGAGGAGGCTACACCTTC; CDR3: CASSLSWTGGGGYTF
D: NA; size: NA; V: TRBV19; J: TRBJ2-1; DNA: TGTGCCAGTAGAACACAACCTAGAACTGGTGAGCAGTTCTTC; CDR3: CASRTQPRTGEQFF